This TCR beta chain emerged from a study of TIL therapy for anti-PD-1-resistant metastatic lung cancer. About the study: Most patients had lung adenocarcinoma. By whole-exome sequencing, median non-synonymous tumor mutation burden was around 1.5 mutations per megabase. Study-wide points: Compared with baseline intratumoral T cells, expanded TIL cultures were more clonal and less diverse (around 6% vs 30%).

On this clone itself: The antigen remains unidentified.

Sequencing used immunoSEQ v3. Method: immunoSEQ multiplex PCR; TCRdb's copy keeps in-frame clones and lacks some. Of tens of thousands of clones listed, roughly 70% were seen once; the top ten hold around 5.4%. The time point here: pre-treatment sample, taken before nivolumab and TIL therapy. Tumor tissue came from excised metastases, mostly pleural nodules or supraclavicular lymph nodes. Patients were adults with stage 4 NSCLC. Trimming removed 2 bases at V and 5 bases at J, with 12 bases between. Germline-derived CDR1 and CDR2 are GTSNPN and SVGIG (reference sequence). The CDR3 has 13 residues. This chain uses TRBV30 with TRBJ1-1; D remains unclear. This TCR came from a person between 25 and 80 years old with non-small cell lung cancer. This specimen consisted of tumor tissue, obtained at baseline. CDR3 sequence reads: CAWSKGLETEAFF. The CDR3, as DNA: TGTGCCTGGAGTAAGGGTTTAGAGACTGAAGCTTTCTTT. The full variable domain, in which reference TRBV30 and TRBJ1-1 provide the parts outside the CDR3, is SQTIHQWPATLVQPVGSPLSLECTVEGTSNPNLYWYRQAAGRGLQLLFYSVGIGQISSEVPQNLSASRPQDRQFILSSKKLLLSDSGFYLCAWSKGLETEAFFGQGTRLTVV.